This is a list of T cell receptor beta chains from one sample in a study of response to subunit inactivated influenza vaccine. TCRdb reprocessed the RT-PCR reads with MiXCR, giving one entry per CDR3 protein. The sample contains 500,000 or so distinct CDR3 sequences, approximately 15% of which appear only once. The material sequenced was CD4+ T cells sorted from PBMCs, taken about 24 months after vaccination. The receptors come from a man aged 50 to 69 who received an inactivated influenza vaccine. Each CDR3 is given with its conserved first and last residue. D genes are given only for firm matches. Some rows have no size entry. The others give once, few or many, or a class for an expanded clone.

v_gene	abundance	d_gene	j_gene	CDR3aa	CDR3nt
TRBV5-1	few	TRBD1	TRBJ1-2	CASSLQGAGNYGYTF	TGCGCCAGCAGCTTGCAGGGGGCGGGTAACTATGGCTACACCTTC
TRBV29-1	NA	TRBD1	TRBJ2-7	CSVETGGYEQYF	TGCAGCGTTGAGACAGGGGGCTACGAGCAGTACTTC
TRBV20-1	few	NA	TRBJ1-4	CSARVLGATNEKLFF	TGCAGTGCTAGAGTGTTAGGGGCAACTAATGAAAAACTGTTTTTT
TRBV5-4	NA	TRBD1	TRBJ2-3	CASSVRDRGADTQYF	TGTGCCAGCAGCGTCCGGGACAGGGGGGCAGATACGCAGTATTTT
TRBV5-1	many	NA	TRBJ2-3	CASSLSGVVDTQYF	TGCGCCAGCAGCTTGTCGGGGGTTGTAGATACGCAGTATTTT
TRBV29-1	few	TRBD1	TRBJ2-7	CSVAGTGRYEQYF	TGCAGCGTCGCCGGGACAGGACGATACGAGCAGTACTTC
TRBV28	few	NA	TRBJ2-1	CASTQASLKTFNEQFF	TGTGCCAGCACTCAAGCCTCCCTCAAAACCTTTAATGAGCAGTTCTTC
TRBV7-2	NA	NA	TRBJ2-3	CASRSNAAVTQYF	TGTGCCAGCAGATCCAACGCGGCCGTTACGCAGTATTTT
TRBV10-3	NA	TRBD1	TRBJ2-1	CAISDSDRGYNELFF	TGTGCCATCAGTGACTCGGACAGGGGCTACAATGAGCTGTTCTTC
TRBV7-2	NA	TRBD2	TRBJ2-5	CASSNSGKETQYF	TGTGCCAGCAGCAATAGCGGGAAAGAGACCCAGTACTTC
TRBV4-2	NA	TRBD1	TRBJ1-1	CASSQETGGDTEAFF	TGTGCCAGCAGCCAAGAGACAGGGGGAGACACTGAAGCTTTCTTT
TRBV14	few	NA	TRBJ1-6	CASKRQVGDNSPLHF	TGTGCCAGCAAGAGGCAGGTCGGGGATAATTCACCCCTCCACTTT
TRBV6-1	NA	TRBD1	TRBJ1-4	CASRTGGWGEKLFF	TGTGCCAGCAGAACAGGGGGCTGGGGTGAAAAACTGTTTTTT
TRBV12-3/TRBV12-4	many	TRBD1	TRBJ2-7	CASSLTGNFYEQYF	TGTGCCAGCAGTCTGACAGGGAATTTTTATGAGCAGTACTTC
TRBV4-2	many	TRBD2	TRBJ2-3	CASSQLAGDTDTQYF	TGTGCCAGCAGCCAACTAGCGGGAGACACAGATACGCAGTATTTT
TRBV20-1	NA	NA	TRBJ2-3	CSAAGAFSTDTQYF	TGCAGTGCCGCAGGGGCATTCAGCACAGATACGCAGTATTTT
TRBV10-3	few	NA	TRBJ2-5	CAISESGAVETQYF	TGTGCCATCAGTGAGTCGGGGGCAGTAGAGACCCAGTACTTC
TRBV12-3/TRBV12-4	many	NA	TRBJ2-7	CASSLGPSVGSYEQYF	TGTGCCAGCAGTTTAGGGCCCAGCGTGGGGTCCTACGAGCAGTACTTC
TRBV20-1	few	NA	TRBJ2-3	CSASRQLSTDTQYF	TGCAGTGCCTCGCGGCAGCTTAGCACAGATACGCAGTATTTT
TRBV7-9	NA	NA	TRBJ1-1	CASSALRRRDGTEAFF	TGTGCCAGCAGCGCTCTAAGGCGCAGGGATGGGACTGAAGCTTTCTTT
TRBV7-2	NA	NA	TRBJ2-3	CASSRSQRTDTQYF	TGTGCCAGCAGCCGATCCCAACGCACAGATACGCAGTATTTT
TRBV12-3/TRBV12-4	many	TRBD2	TRBJ2-2	CASRFSGSRGGELFF	TGTGCCAGCAGATTTAGCGGGAGTCGCGGCGGGGAGCTGTTTTTT
TRBV24-1	NA	NA	TRBJ2-5	CATSAPGPLYF	TGTGCCACCAGTGCCCCGGGACCCCTGTACTTC
TRBV5-1	many	NA	TRBJ1-5	CASSSGRGDQPQHF	TGCGCCAGCAGCTCGGGGCGAGGGGATCAGCCCCAGCATTTT
TRBV5-1	few	NA	TRBJ2-7	CASSLFWGPDEQYF	TGCGCCAGCAGCTTGTTTTGGGGCCCGGACGAGCAGTACTTC
TRBV19	few	NA	TRBJ2-2	CASRLWTLPSLLPTGELFF	TGTGCCAGTAGGTTGTGGACGTTGCCATCCTTGTTACCCACCGGGGAGCTGTTTTTT
TRBV12-3/TRBV12-4	NA	TRBD1	TRBJ2-7	CASSWTGGEQYF	TGTGCCAGCAGCTGGACAGGGGGCGAGCAGTACTTC
TRBV10-3	few	NA	TRBJ2-1	CAISVSASSYNEQFF	TGTGCCATCAGTGTTAGCGCGAGCTCCTACAATGAGCAGTTCTTC
TRBV9	few	NA	TRBJ1-4	CASSGGPTTNEKLFF	TGTGCCAGCAGCGGGGGGCCGACGACTAATGAAAAACTGTTTTTT
TRBV18	many	NA	TRBJ2-7	CASSPPGTGNEQYF	TGTGCCAGCTCACCACCGGGGACTGGTAACGAGCAGTACTTC
TRBV4-2	NA	TRBD2	TRBJ2-1	CASSQDPSGGYEQFF	TGTGCCAGCAGCCAAGACCCTAGCGGGGGTTATGAGCAGTTCTTC
TRBV15	NA	NA	TRBJ2-7	CATSKGRADHEQYF	TGTGCCACCAGCAAGGGACGCGCAGACCACGAGCAGTACTTC
TRBV7-9	NA	NA	TRBJ2-5	CASSREPGSQETQYF	TGTGCCAGCAGCCGAGAACCGGGGTCGCAAGAGACCCAGTACTTC
TRBV4-2	few	TRBD2	TRBJ2-7	CASSQDRAGERYEQYF	TGTGCCAGCAGCCAAGATAGGGCGGGAGAACGGTACGAGCAGTACTTC
TRBV11-2	many	TRBD2	TRBJ2-7	CASSPQRDKAEQYF	TGTGCCAGCAGCCCTCAGCGGGATAAGGCTGAGCAGTACTTC
TRBV4-1	few	NA	TRBJ1-2	CASSAQSQRGIYGYTF	TGCGCCAGCAGCGCTCAGTCCCAGAGAGGGATCTATGGCTACACCTTC
TRBV6-2/TRBV6-3	NA	NA	TRBJ2-2	CASTIAGYGELFF	TGTGCCAGTACCATCGCAGGGTACGGGGAGCTGTTTTTT
TRBV12-3/TRBV12-4	few	NA	TRBJ1-5	CASSWARRGQPQHF	TGTGCCAGCAGTTGGGCCCGGAGAGGCCAGCCCCAGCATTTT
TRBV20-1	NA	NA	TRBJ1-1	CSARKAAGTEAFF	TGCAGTGCTAGAAAGGCGGCCGGCACTGAAGCTTTCTTT
TRBV29-1	few	TRBD1	TRBJ1-6	CSVVDRVNSPLHF	TGCAGCGTTGTGGACAGGGTGAATTCACCCCTCCACTTT
TRBV6-2/TRBV6-3	few	NA	TRBJ1-5	CASSYSDLSNQPQHF	TGTGCCAGCAGTTATTCGGACCTTAGCAATCAGCCCCAGCATTTT
TRBV6-2/TRBV6-3	NA	TRBD2	TRBJ2-1	CASSYGRGGTYNEQFF	TGTGCCAGCAGTTATGGGAGGGGCGGAACCTACAATGAGCAGTTCTTC
TRBV20-1	few	TRBD2	TRBJ2-7	CSAPQRENPYEQYF	TGCAGTGCTCCGCAGCGGGAGAATCCCTACGAGCAGTACTTC
TRBV7-2	NA	NA	TRBJ2-1	CASSSARLYNEQFF	TGTGCCAGCAGCTCGGCTCGACTTTACAATGAGCAGTTCTTC
TRBV27	few	NA	TRBJ2-7	CASRELGTLSSYEQYF	TGTGCCAGCAGGGAACTCGGGACACTGAGCTCCTACGAGCAGTACTTC